This T cell receptor beta chain comes out of a study of technical replicates of blood from several donors. This CDR3 has 15 amino acids. V shed 5 bases, J shed 5 bases, and the junction held 9 bases outside the gene matches. Germline CDR1 and CDR2: SGHTA and FQGTGA. Sequenced by immunoSEQ multiplex PCR; TCRdb stores in-frame clones only, minus some. Of approximately 100,000 clones in the sample, approximately 96% were seen once. This clone was detected once. The TCR sequence derives from a human donor in good health. The gene calls are TRBV7-3 and TRBJ1-3; 7 bases map to TRBD1. Specimen: T cells isolated from PBMCs. The CDR3 DNA is TGTGCCAGCAGCCTAGCCGGGACAGCCCGAAACACCATATATTTT. It is translated as CASSLAGTARNTIYF.